This T cell receptor (beta chain) was captured by sequencing in a study of blood T cell repertoires in COVID-19. Overall study context: The origin of the acute and convalescent COVID-19 samples was the United States, Italy and Spain. T cells, B-cell-depleted T cells, or PBMCs provided the cDNA or gDNA that served as material.

Authors' processing steps: It was from reference gene primer amplification that nucleated cell counts were estimated. Here immunoSEQ multiplex PCR was the method, and the copy in TCRdb shows in-frame clones only, minus some. V, J and clone size were drawn from that table, and D and trimming were deduced from the DNA. This table has some 130,000 clones, around 89% appearing once. Germline trimming cut 4 bases from V and 5 bases from J; bases unmatched to any gene: 4. Germline CDR1 is SGHRS and CDR2 is YFSETQ. This CDR3 is built from 15 residues. The sample comprised peripheral blood. This chain uses TRBV5-1 with TRBJ2-5, with 14 bases lining up with TRBD2. This TCR was recovered from a man aged 45-60 years with active or convalescent COVID-19. CDR3 coding DNA: TGCGCCAGCAGCCCCAGACTAGCGGGGGGGGAGACCCAGTACTTC. Residues: CASSPRLAGGETQYF.